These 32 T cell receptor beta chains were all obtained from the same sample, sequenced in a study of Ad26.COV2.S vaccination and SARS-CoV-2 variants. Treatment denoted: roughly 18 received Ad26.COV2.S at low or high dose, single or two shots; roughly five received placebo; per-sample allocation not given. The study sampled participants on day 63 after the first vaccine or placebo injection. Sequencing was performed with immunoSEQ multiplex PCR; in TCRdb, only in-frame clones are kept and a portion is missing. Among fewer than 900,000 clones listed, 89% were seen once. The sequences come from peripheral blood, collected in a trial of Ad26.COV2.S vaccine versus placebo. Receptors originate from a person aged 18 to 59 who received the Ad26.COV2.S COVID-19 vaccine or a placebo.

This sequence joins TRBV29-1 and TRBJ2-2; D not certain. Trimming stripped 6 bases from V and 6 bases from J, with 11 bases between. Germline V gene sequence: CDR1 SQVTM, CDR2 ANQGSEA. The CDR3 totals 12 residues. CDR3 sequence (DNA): TGCAGCGTCAGAGCCCATGCCGGGGAGCTGTTTTTT. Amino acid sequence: CSVRAHAGELFF.

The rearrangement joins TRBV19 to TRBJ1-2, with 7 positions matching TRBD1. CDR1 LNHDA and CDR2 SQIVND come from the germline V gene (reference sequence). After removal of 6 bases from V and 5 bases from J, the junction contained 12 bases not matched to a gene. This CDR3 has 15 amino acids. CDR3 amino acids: CASSPTGQLFYGYTF. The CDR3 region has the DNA TGTGCCAGTAGCCCGACGGGACAGCTCTTTTATGGCTACACCTTC.

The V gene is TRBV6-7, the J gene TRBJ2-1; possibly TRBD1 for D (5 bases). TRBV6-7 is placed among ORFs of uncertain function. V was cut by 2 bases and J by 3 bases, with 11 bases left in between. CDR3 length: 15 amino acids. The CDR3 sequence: CASSYPARDYNEQFF. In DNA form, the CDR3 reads TGTGCCAGCAGTTACCCCGCCAGGGACTACAATGAGCAGTTCTTC.

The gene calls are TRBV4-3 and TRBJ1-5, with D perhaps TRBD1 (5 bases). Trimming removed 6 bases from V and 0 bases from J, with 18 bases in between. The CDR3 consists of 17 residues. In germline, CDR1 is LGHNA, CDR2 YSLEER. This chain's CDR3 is CASSPEAGGSSNQPQHF. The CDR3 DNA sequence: TGCGCCAGCAGTCCCGAAGCCGGGGGAAGTAGCAATCAGCCCCAGCATTTT.

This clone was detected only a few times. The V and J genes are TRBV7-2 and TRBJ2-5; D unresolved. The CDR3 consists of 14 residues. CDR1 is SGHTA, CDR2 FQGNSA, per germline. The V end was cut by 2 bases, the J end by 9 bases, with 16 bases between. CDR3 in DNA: TGTGCCAGCAGCTTAAGTGGCATTTCCTGGCCCCAGTACTTC. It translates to CASSLSGISWPQYF.

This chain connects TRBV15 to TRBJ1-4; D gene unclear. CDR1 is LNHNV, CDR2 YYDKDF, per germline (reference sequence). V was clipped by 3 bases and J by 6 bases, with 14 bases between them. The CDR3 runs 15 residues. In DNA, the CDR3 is TGTGCCACCAGCAGGGAACGGGCTGGTGATGAAAAACTGTTTTTT. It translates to CATSRERAGDEKLFF. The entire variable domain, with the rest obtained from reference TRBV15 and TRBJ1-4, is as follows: DAMVIQNPRYQVTQFGKPVTLSCSQTLNHNVMYWYQQKSSQAPKLLFHYYDKDFNNEADTPDNFQSRRPNTSFCFLDIRSPGLGDTAMYLCATSRERAGDEKLFFGSGTQLSVL.

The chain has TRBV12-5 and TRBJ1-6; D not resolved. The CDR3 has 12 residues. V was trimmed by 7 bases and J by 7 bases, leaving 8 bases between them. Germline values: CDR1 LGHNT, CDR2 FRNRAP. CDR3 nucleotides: TGTGCTAGTGCCGACGGCAATTCACCCCTCCACTTT. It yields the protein CASADGNSPLHF. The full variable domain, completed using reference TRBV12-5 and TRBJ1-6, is DARVTQTPRHKVTEMGQEVTMRCQPILGHNTVFWYRQTMMQGLELLAYFRNRAPLDDSGMPKDRFSAEMPDATLATLKIQPSEPRDSAVYFCASADGNSPLHFGNGTRLTVT.

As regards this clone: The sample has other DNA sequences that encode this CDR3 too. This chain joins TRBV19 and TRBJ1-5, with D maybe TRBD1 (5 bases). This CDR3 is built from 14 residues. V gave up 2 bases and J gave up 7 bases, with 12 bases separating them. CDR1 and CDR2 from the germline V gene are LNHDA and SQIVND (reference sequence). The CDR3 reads CASSIQGLGQPQHF. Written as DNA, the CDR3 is TGTGCCAGTAGTATACAGGGTCTGGGGCAGCCCCAGCATTTT.

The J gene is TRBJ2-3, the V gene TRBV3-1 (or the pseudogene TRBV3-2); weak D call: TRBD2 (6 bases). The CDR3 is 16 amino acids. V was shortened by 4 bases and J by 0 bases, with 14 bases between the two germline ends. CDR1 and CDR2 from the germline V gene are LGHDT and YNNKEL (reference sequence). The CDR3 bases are TGTGCCAGCAGCCCGGGACTCTACCTTAGCACAGATACGCAGTATTTT. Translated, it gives CASSPGLYLSTDTQYF.

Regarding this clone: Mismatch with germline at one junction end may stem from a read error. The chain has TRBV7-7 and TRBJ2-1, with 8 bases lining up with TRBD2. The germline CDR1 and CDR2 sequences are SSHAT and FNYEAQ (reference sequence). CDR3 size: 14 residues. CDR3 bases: TGTGCTAGCAGCCTGGGAGCGGGAGACAATGAGCAGTTCTTC. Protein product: CASSLGAGDNEQFF.

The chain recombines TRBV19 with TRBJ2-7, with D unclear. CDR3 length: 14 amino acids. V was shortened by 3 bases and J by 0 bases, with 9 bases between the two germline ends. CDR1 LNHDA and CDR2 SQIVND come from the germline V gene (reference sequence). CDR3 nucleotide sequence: TGTGCCAGTAGTATCTCGCTCACCTCCTACGAGCAGTACTTC. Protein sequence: CASSISLTSYEQYF.

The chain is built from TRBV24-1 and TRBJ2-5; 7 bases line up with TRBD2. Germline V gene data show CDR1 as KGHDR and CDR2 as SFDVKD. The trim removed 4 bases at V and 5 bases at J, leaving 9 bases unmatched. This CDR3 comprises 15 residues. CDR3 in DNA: TGTGCCACCAGTGACACTGGACTAGTCAGGGAGACCCAGTACTTC. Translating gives CATSDTGLVRETQYF.

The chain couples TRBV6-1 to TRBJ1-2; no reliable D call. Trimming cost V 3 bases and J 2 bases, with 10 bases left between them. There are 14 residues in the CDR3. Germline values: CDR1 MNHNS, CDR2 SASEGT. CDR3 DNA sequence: TGTGCCAGCAGTGACCCCGGACGGAACTATGGCTACACCTTC. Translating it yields CASSDPGRNYGYTF.

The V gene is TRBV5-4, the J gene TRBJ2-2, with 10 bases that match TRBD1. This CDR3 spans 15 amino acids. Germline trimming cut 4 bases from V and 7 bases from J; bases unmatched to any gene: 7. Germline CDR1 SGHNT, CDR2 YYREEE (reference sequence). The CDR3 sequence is CASSPRTGGFGELFF. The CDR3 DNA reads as TGTGCCAGCAGCCCACGGACAGGGGGTTTCGGGGAGCTGTTTTTT.

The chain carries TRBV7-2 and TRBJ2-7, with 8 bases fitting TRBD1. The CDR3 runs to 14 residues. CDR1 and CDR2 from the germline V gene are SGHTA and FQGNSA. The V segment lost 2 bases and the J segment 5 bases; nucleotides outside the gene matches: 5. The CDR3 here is CASSLLPRGHEQYF. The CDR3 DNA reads TGTGCCAGCAGCTTACTTCCCAGGGGGCACGAGCAGTACTTC.

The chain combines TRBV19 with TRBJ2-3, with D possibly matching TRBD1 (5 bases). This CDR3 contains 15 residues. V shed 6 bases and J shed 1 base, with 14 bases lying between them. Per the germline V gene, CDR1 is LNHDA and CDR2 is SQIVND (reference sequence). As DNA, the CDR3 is TGTGCCAGTAGCAGCCAGGGTTGGGGCACAGATACGCAGTATTTT. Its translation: CASSSQGWGTDTQYF. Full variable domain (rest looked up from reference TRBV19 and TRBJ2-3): DGGITQSPKYLFRKEGQNVTLSCEQNLNHDAMYWYRQDPGQGLRLIYYSQIVNDFQKGDIAEGYSVSREKKESFPLTVTSAQKNPTAFYLCASSSQGWGTDTQYFGPGTRLTVL.

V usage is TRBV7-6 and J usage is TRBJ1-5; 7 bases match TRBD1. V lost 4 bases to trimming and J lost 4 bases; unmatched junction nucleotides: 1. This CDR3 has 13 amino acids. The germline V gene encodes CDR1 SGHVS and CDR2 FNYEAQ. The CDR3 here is CASSSQGNQPQHF. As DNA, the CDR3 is TGTGCCAGCAGCTCACAGGGGAATCAGCCCCAGCATTTT.

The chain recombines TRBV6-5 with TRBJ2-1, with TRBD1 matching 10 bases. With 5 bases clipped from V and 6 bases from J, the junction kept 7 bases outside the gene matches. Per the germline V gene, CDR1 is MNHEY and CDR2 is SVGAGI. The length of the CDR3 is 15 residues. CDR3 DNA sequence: TGTGCCAGCAGTATCCGGGACAGGGGACCCAATGAGCAGTTCTTC. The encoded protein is CASSIRDRGPNEQFF.

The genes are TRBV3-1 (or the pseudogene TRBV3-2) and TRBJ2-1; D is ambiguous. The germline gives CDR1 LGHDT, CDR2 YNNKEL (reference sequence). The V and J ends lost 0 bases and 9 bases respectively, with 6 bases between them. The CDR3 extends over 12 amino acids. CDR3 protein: CASSQDTGEQFF. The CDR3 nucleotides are TGTGCCAGCAGCCAAGATACCGGTGAGCAGTTCTTC.

The CDR3 sequence: CASSPHRESGLFF. In DNA, the CDR3 is TGTGCCAGCAGCCCCCACAGGGAGAGCGGGCTGTTTTTT. The gene calls are TRBV7-2 and TRBJ1-4, with D maybe TRBD1 (6 bases). Deletions cut 5 bases from V and 14 bases from J, with 18 bases between. The CDR3 has 13 amino acids. CDR1 and CDR2 from the germline V gene are SGHTA and FQGNSA. Combining the CDR3 with reference TRBV7-2 and TRBJ1-4 gives the whole variable domain GAGVSQSPSNKVTEKGKDVELRCDPISGHTALYWYRQSLGQGLEFLIYFQGNSAPDKSGLPSDRFSAERTGGSVSTLTIQRTQQEDSAVYLCASSPHRESGLFFGSGTQLSVL.

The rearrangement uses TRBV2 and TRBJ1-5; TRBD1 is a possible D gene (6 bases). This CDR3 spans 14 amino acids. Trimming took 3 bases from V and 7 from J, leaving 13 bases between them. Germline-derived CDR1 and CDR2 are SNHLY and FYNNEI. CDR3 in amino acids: CASSDLGGGQPQHF. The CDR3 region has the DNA TGTGCCAGCAGTGATTTAGGGGGGGGACAGCCCCAGCATTTT.

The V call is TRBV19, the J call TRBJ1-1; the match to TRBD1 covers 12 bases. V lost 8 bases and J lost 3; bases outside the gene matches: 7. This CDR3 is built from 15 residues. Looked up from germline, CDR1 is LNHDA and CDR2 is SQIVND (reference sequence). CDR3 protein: CASWGQGALDTEAFF. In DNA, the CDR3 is TGTGCCAGTTGGGGACAGGGGGCTCTGGACACTGAAGCTTTCTTT.

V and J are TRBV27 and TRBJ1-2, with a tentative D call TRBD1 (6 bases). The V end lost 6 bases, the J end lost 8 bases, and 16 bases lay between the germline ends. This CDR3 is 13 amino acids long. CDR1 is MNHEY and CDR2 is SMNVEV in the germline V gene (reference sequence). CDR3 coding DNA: TGTGCCAGCAGCCCCAAGGGGGTCTGGGGCTACACCTTC. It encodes CASSPKGVWGYTF.

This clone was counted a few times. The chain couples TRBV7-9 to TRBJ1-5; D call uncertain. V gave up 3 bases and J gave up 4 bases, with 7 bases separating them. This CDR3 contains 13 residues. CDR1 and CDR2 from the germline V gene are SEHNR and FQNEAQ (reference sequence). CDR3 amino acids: CASSFQANQPQHF. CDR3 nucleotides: TGTGCCAGCAGCTTCCAGGCTAATCAGCCCCAGCATTTT.

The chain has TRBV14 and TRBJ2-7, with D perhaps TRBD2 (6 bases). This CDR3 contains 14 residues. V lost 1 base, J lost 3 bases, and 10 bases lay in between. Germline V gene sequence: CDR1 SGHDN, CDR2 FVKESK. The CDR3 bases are TGTGCCAGCAGCCAAGTTCCGCGGGACTACGAGCAGTACTTC. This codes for CASSQVPRDYEQYF.

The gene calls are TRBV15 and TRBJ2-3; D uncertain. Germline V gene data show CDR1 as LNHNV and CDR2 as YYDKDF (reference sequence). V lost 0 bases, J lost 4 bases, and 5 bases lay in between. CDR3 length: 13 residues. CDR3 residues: CATSRDRADTQYF. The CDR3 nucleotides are TGTGCCACCAGCAGAGATCGCGCAGATACGCAGTATTTT.

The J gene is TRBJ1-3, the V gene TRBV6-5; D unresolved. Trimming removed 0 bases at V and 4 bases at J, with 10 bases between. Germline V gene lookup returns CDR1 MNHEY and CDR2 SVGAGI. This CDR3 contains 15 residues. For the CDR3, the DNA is TGTGCCAGCAGTTACTCGAGGGTGCTGGGAAACACCATATATTTT. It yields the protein CASSYSRVLGNTIYF.

The chain's CDR3 is CASAPGPQETQYF. CDR3 in DNA: TGTGCCAGCGCTCCGGGACCCCAAGAGACCCAGTACTTC. V is TRBV7-2 and J is TRBJ2-5; D tentatively fits TRBD1 or TRBD2 (5 bases each). Germline CDR1 SGHTA, CDR2 FQGNSA. Trimming took 8 bases from V and 1 from J, leaving 11 bases between them. This CDR3 contains 13 residues.

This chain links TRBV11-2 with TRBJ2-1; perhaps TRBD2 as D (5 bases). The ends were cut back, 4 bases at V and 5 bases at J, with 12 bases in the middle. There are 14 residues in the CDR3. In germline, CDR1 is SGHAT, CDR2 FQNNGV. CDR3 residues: CASSSSLAHNEQFF. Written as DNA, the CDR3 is TGTGCCAGCAGCTCATCTCTAGCCCACAATGAGCAGTTCTTC.

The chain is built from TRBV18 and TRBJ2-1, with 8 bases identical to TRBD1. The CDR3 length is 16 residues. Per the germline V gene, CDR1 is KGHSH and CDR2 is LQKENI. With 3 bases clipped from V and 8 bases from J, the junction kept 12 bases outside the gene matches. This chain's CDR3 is CASSPLEGPQGDEQFF. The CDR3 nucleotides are TGTGCCAGCTCACCTCTTGAGGGGCCACAGGGGGATGAGCAGTTCTTC.

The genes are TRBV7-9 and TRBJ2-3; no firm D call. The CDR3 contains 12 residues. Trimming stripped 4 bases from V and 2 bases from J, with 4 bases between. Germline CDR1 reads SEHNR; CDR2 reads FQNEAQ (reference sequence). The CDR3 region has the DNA TGTGCCAGCAGCTCCCACACAGATACGCAGTATTTT. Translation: CASSSHTDTQYF. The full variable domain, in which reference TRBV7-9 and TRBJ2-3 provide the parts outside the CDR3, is DTGVSQNPRHKITKRGQNVTFRCDPISEHNRLYWYRQTLGQGPEFLTYFQNEAQLEKSRLLSDRFSAERPKGSFSTLEIQRTEQGDSAMYLCASSSHTDTQYFGPGTRLTVL.

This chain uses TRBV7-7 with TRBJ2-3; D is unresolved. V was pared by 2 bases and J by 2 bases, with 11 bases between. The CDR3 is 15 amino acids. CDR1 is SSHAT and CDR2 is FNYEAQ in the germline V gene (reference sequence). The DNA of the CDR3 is TGTGCCAGCAGCTTATCGCGGAGTCCCACAGATACGCAGTATTTT. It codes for CASSLSRSPTDTQYF.